This T cell receptor (beta chain) was sequenced during a study of PD-1 blockade in classical Hodgkin lymphoma. Study background: Patients were treated with nivolumab at 3 mg/kg, and this was given intravenously every 2 weeks.

Profiled with immunoSEQ multiplex PCR; TCRdb holds only in-frame clones, not every one. The sample gives about 24,000 clones, 81% of which show up once; roughly a fifth is in the top ten. Relapse after autologous stem cell transplantation occurred in every patient, and brentuximab vedotin exposure varied. This receptor was obtained from a human donor with classical Hodgkin lymphoma. The sample was peripheral blood mononuclear cells (PBMCs), taken before the second cycle of nivolumab.

The CDR3 DNA reads TGTGCCAGCAGTTTATATGGCGGGGAGCTCTACGAGCAGTACTTC. Protein sequence: CASSLYGGELYEQYF. The J gene is TRBJ2-7, the V gene TRBV27, with D tentatively TRBD2 (6 bases). V lost 1 base and J 3 bases, leaving 13 bases between the germline ends. This CDR3 has 15 amino acids. The germline V gene encodes CDR1 MNHEY and CDR2 SMNVEV (reference sequence).